These 22 T cell receptor beta chains were sequenced from one sample in a study of T-cell reconstitution after alpha-beta-depleted transplantation in children. Unique molecular identifiers were built into the TCRbeta library. From the PCR reads, TCRdb called clonotypes with MiXCR, one entry per CDR3 protein. The sample has about 610,000 distinct CDR3 sequences, roughly a tenth seen once; the top ten hold about 4.2%. The sequencing used PBMCs from the stem cell graft donor, collected from the stem cell graft. The receptors derive from a human donor who donated a stem cell graft to a child with acute myeloid leukemia.

This clonotype came up many times. The rearrangement links TRBV29-1 to TRBJ2-7; D perhaps matches TRBD1 (5 bases). Trimming removed 2 bases from V and 4 bases from J, with 6 bases in between. Germline assignment: CDR1 SQVTM and CDR2 ANQGSEA. The CDR3 runs 11 residues. This CDR3 reads CSVERQYEQYF. Written as DNA, the CDR3 is TGCAGCGTTGAAAGACAGTACGAGCAGTACTTC.

The chain combines TRBV20-1 with TRBJ2-1, with D perhaps matching TRBD1 or TRBD2 (5 bases each). V was shortened by 6 bases and J by 10 bases, with 22 bases between the two germline ends. CDR3 size: 14 residues. Germline assignment: CDR1 DFQATT and CDR2 SNEGSKA (reference sequence). The CDR3 DNA reads as TGCAGTGCCCCCCTGGTCGGGACCGTAGGGGAGCAGTTCTTC. Translated: CSAPLVGTVGEQFF.

This clonotype was detected many times. The chain links TRBV24-1 to TRBJ1-1; TRBD1 matches 10 bases. With V trimmed by 3 bases and J by 8 bases, 8 bases remained unmatched. Germline CDR1 is KGHDR and CDR2 is SFDVKD. The CDR3 runs 15 residues. The CDR3 DNA reads TGTGCCACCAGTGATGTTCCTTTGGGACAGGGGGAAGCTTTCTTT. Its protein is CATSDVPLGQGEAFF.

CDR3 protein: CSARGRLNNYGYTF. CDR3 sequence (DNA): TGCAGTGCTAGGGGCCGGCTTAATAACTATGGCTACACCTTC. This chain uses TRBV20-1 with TRBJ1-2, with D unresolved. The CDR3 consists of 14 residues. CDR1 is DFQATT and CDR2 is SNEGSKA in the germline V gene (reference sequence). V dropped 3 bases and J dropped 1 base, with 12 bases sitting between them.

This clonotype came up a few times. The genes are TRBV12-3 or TRBV12-4 and TRBJ2-5; TRBD1 aligns across 9 bases. This CDR3 is 16 amino acids long. The junction had 12 bases not matched to a gene; V was cut back by 6 bases and J by 4 bases. This CDR3 reads CASSEPWDRDGETQYF. In DNA, the CDR3 is TGTGCCAGCAGCGAACCCTGGGACAGGGACGGAGAGACCCAGTACTTC.

This clonotype appeared many times. The chain is built from TRBV5-5 and TRBJ2-1, with D maybe TRBD2 (7 bases). CDR1 is SGHKS and CDR2 is YYEKEE in the germline V gene (reference sequence). This CDR3 region has 14 residues. With 3 bases removed from V and 6 bases from J, the gap between germline ends came to 13 bases. This chain's CDR3 is CASSSGGMGNEQFF. The CDR3 DNA reads TGTGCCAGCAGCTCGGGGGGCATGGGCAATGAGCAGTTCTTC.

This clonotype was observed at least ten times. This sequence joins TRBV12-3 or TRBV12-4 and TRBJ2-7; D may match TRBD1 or TRBD2 (5 bases each). This CDR3 spans 15 amino acids. Trimming pared 6 bases from V and 8 bases from J, leaving 23 bases between. In DNA, the CDR3 is TGTGCCAGCAGATCCGATCCGGGGCCCCCTCTGAAGCAGTACTTC. Translated: CASRSDPGPPLKQYF.

There are many counts of this clonotype. The chain uses TRBV4-3 and TRBJ2-1; D ambiguous. Trimming pared 4 bases from V and 13 bases from J, leaving 17 bases between. Per the germline V gene, CDR1 is LGHNA and CDR2 is YSLEER. The CDR3 runs to 13 residues. CDR3 loop: CASSRTTWALQFF. The CDR3 DNA sequence: TGCGCCAGCAGCCGGACGACCTGGGCCCTCCAGTTCTTC.

The CDR3, as DNA: TGTGCCAGCAGCGCCCCCGGGACGGTGGGATACAATGAGCAGTTCTTC. Translated: CASSAPGTVGYNEQFF. The chain joins TRBV4-2 to TRBJ2-1; D assignment may be TRBD1 or TRBD2 (5 bases each). Trimming stripped 5 bases from V and 4 bases from J, with 18 bases between. Germline assignment: CDR1 LGHNA and CDR2 YNFKEQ. The CDR3 consists of 16 residues.

This rearrangement joins TRBV12-3 or TRBV12-4 to TRBJ2-1; 8 bases line up with TRBD2. The CDR3 sequence is 13 residues long. V lost 8 bases to trimming and J lost 7 bases; unmatched junction nucleotides: 7. The CDR3: CASGLAGRNEQFF. For the CDR3, the DNA is TGTGCCAGCGGGTTAGCGGGGCGAAATGAGCAGTTCTTC.

This clonotype was detected a few times. This sequence joins TRBV12-3 or TRBV12-4 and TRBJ1-3; a possible D gene is TRBD1 (5 bases). The CDR3 is 17 residues long. V was clipped by 2 bases and J by 4 bases, with 18 bases between them. The CDR3 protein is CASSLSGTQKGGNTIYF. In DNA, the CDR3 is TGTGCCAGCAGTTTATCAGGGACTCAGAAAGGAGGAAACACCATATATTTT.

This clonotype was counted at least ten times. The rearrangement links TRBV7-2 to TRBJ2-1; weak D call: TRBD2 (6 bases). The CDR3 contains 14 residues. CDR1 SGHTA and CDR2 FQGNSA come from the germline V gene. Deletions cut 1 base from V and 10 bases from J, with 14 bases between. The DNA for the CDR3 is TGTGCCAGCAGCTTAGAAGGCGGGATAGCGGAGCAGTTCTTC. This encodes CASSLEGGIAEQFF.

This clonotype was counted a few times. The chain combines TRBV20-1 with TRBJ2-7; 9 bases match TRBD2. CDR3 length: 13 residues. In germline, CDR1 is DFQATT, CDR2 SNEGSKA (reference sequence). V gave up 7 bases and J gave up 2 bases; unmatched junction bases: 6. The CDR3 here is CSVQREATYEQYF. CDR3 coding DNA: TGCAGTGTGCAGCGGGAGGCGACCTACGAGCAGTACTTC.

The CDR3 here is CASSPSVGTSHGQYF. The CDR3 nucleotides are TGTGCCAGCAGCCCCAGCGTTGGGACTAGTCATGGGCAGTACTTC. J is TRBJ2-7 and V is TRBV7-2; 8 bases match TRBD2. Germline lookup yields CDR1 SGHTA and CDR2 FQGNSA. Trimming cost V 5 bases and J 9 bases; bases outside gene matches: 15. The CDR3 totals 15 residues.

This clonotype was seen a few times. V gene TRBV30 combines with J gene TRBJ2-1, with TRBD2 identical over 11 bases. The V segment lost 4 bases and the J segment 8 bases; nucleotides outside the gene matches: 13. The CDR3 is made up of 16 amino acids. Germline CDR1 and CDR2: GTSNPN and SVGIG (reference sequence). CDR3: CAWTARGTSGSYEQFF. In DNA form, the CDR3 reads TGTGCCTGGACCGCGAGGGGAACTAGCGGGAGCTATGAGCAGTTCTTC.

The V gene is TRBV6-2 or TRBV6-3, the J gene TRBJ2-4; 7 nucleotides line up with TRBD1. Germline V gives CDR1 MNHEY, CDR2 SVGEGT. V lost 0 bases and J lost 3; bases outside the gene matches: 5. The CDR3 loop spans 16 amino acids. In DNA form, the CDR3 reads TGTGCCAGCAGTTACTCGGGCCAGGGGGACAAAAACATTCAGTACTTC. Encoded protein: CASSYSGQGDKNIQYF.

This clonotype was counted many times. This chain joins TRBV6-5 and TRBJ1-1; the D gene is possibly TRBD1 (5 bases). Germline lookup yields CDR1 MNHEY and CDR2 SVGAGI. Between the trimmed V and J ends, which lost 0 bases and 4 bases, there was a span of 12 bases. This CDR3 comprises 15 residues. CDR3 loop: CASSYSGGTGTEAFF. CDR3 coding DNA: TGTGCCAGCAGTTACTCGGGGGGAACGGGCACTGAAGCTTTCTTT.

This clonotype was seen more than once but under ten times. The V call is TRBV24-1, the J call TRBJ2-1; D gene uncertain. This CDR3 spans 11 amino acids. In germline, CDR1 is KGHDR, CDR2 SFDVKD. V dropped 3 bases and J dropped 10 bases, with 6 bases sitting between them. CDR3 sequence reads: CATSDRLEQFF. The CDR3 DNA is TGTGCCACCAGTGATAGGTTAGAGCAGTTCTTC.

This clonotype appeared many times. The J gene is TRBJ2-5, the V gene TRBV29-1; D not resolved. Germline CDR1 is SQVTM and CDR2 is ANQGSEA. This CDR3 has 12 residues. The ends were cut back, 5 bases at V and 0 bases at J, with 7 bases in the middle. The CDR3 protein is CSVSGHQETQYF. CDR3 nucleotide sequence: TGCAGCGTTTCCGGGCACCAAGAGACCCAGTACTTC.

At least ten counts were recorded for this clonotype. The chain is built from TRBV5-1 and TRBJ2-1; 9 nucleotides line up with TRBD2. This CDR3 is built from 14 residues. Trimming cost V 1 base and J 6 bases; bases outside gene matches: 2. Per the germline V gene, CDR1 is SGHRS and CDR2 is YFSETQ. CDR3 sequence (DNA): TGCGCCAGCAGCTTGAGGACTAGCGTCAATGAGCAGTTCTTC. Protein product: CASSLRTSVNEQFF.

The chain recombines TRBV9 with TRBJ1-2; D gene ambiguous. This CDR3 spans 17 amino acids. The V end was cut by 3 bases, the J end by 1 base, with 19 bases between. Germline-derived CDR1 and CDR2 are SGDLS and YYNGEE. CDR3 DNA: TGTGCCAGCAGCGCGTTTCCCCGGAGGGCATTTAACTATGGCTACACCTTC. It yields the protein CASSAFPRRAFNYGYTF. The full variable domain, completed using reference TRBV9 and TRBJ1-2, is DSGVTQTPKHLITATGQRVTLRCSPRSGDLSVYWYQQSLDQGLQFLIQYYNGEERAKGNILERFSAQQFPDLHSELNLSSLELGDSALYFCASSAFPRRAFNYGYTFGSGTRLTVV.

J is TRBJ2-5 and V is TRBV7-2; 11 positions agree with TRBD1. The CDR3 extends over 15 amino acids. CDR1 and CDR2 from the germline V gene are SGHTA and FQGNSA. V dropped 1 base and J dropped 5; count of bases not matched to a gene: 3. CDR3 nucleotide sequence: TGTGCCAGCAGCTTAGGGACAGGGGGCACTGAGACCCAGTACTTC. As protein: CASSLGTGGTETQYF.